Listed below are T cell receptor beta chains from one sample, sequenced in a study of blood T cells in healthy people across ages. TCRdb redid the calling of the 5' RACE reads with MiXCR, one entry per CDR3 protein. The table lists approximately 1.5 million distinct CDR3 sequences, roughly 32% of them singletons. Material: blood. The receptors come from a woman in her 30s in good health. The CDR3 runs from the conserved cysteine through the conserved F or W. D genes are given only for firm matches. Expanded clones get a size class; other rows say once, few or many, or leave the size out.

j_call clone_size d_call v_call cdr3_aa cdr3_nt
TRBJ2-3 few TRBD2 TRBV3-1 CASSQGKYLAGSSTDTQYF TGTGCCAGCAGCCAAGGGAAATATCTAGCGGGGAGTAGCACAGATACGCAGTATTTT
TRBJ1-6 few NA TRBV28 CASGEGSSYNSPLHF TGTGCCAGCGGGGAGGGGAGCTCCTATAATTCACCCCTCCACTTT
TRBJ1-5 NA TRBD1 TRBV2 CATTTGGGQPQHF TGTGCCACTACTACAGGGGGAGGTCAGCCCCAGCATTTT
TRBJ2-1 few NA TRBV29-1 CSVEVLGLDKNEQFF TGCAGCGTTGAAGTCCTCGGACTCGACAAGAATGAGCAGTTCTTC
TRBJ2-1 NA TRBD2 TRBV27 CASSSYMGRAYNEQFF TGTGCCAGCAGTTCTTACATGGGGAGGGCCTACAATGAGCAGTTCTTC
TRBJ2-7 many NA TRBV29-1 CSARSDTYEQYF TGCAGCGCAAGATCCGATACCTACGAGCAGTACTTC
TRBJ2-1 many TRBD2 TRBV6-5 CATGRGSYNEQFF TGTGCCACTGGGAGGGGATCCTACAATGAGCAGTTCTTC
TRBJ2-2 NA NA TRBV21-1 CASSKIPGLAGELNTGELFF TGTGCCAGCAGCAAAATACCCGGACTAGCGGGCGAATTGAACACCGGGGAGCTGTTTTTT
TRBJ1-5 NA NA TRBV10-3 CAIAGTVGQPQHF TGTGCCATCGCGGGCACGGTCGGCCAGCCCCAGCATTTT
TRBJ2-6 few NA TRBV7-9 CASSPLGGGANVLTF TGTGCCAGCAGCCCACTAGGAGGGGGGGCCAACGTCCTGACTTTC
TRBJ2-3 NA TRBD1 TRBV7-9 CASSTNRGSDTRYF TGTGCCAGCAGCACCAACAGGGGCTCAGATACGCGGTATTTT